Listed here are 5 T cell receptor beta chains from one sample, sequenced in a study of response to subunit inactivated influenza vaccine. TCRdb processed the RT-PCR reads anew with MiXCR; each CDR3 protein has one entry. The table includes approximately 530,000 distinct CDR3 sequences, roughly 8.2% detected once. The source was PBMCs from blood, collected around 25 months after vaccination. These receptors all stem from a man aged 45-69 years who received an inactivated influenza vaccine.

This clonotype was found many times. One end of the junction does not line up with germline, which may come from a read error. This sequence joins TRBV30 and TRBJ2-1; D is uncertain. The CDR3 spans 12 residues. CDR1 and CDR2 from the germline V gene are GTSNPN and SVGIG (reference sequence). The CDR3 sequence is CAWSVLDAGRVF. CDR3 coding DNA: TGTGCCTGGAGTGTTTTGGACGCTGGACGGGTCTTC.

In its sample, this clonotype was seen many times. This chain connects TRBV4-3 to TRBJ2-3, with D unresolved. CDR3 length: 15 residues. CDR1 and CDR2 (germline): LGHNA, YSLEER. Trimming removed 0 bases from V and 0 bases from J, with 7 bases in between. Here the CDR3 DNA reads TGCGCCAGCAGCCAAGATTATACGAGCACAGATACGCAGTATTTT. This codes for CASSQDYTSTDTQYF.

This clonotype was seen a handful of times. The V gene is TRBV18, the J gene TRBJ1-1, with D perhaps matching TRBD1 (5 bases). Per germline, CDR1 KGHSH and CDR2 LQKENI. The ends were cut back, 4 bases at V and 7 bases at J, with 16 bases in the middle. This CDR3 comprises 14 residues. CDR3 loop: CASSLNNEQVEAFF. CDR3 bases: TGTGCCAGCTCACTAAATAACGAACAGGTTGAAGCTTTCTTT.

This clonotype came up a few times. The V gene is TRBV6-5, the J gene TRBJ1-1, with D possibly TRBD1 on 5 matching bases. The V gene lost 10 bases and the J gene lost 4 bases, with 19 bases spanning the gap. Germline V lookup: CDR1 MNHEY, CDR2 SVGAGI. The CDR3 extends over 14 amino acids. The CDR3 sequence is CATGLGPGGTEAFF. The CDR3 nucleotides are TGTGCCACCGGTTTAGGGCCTGGGGGCACTGAAGCTTTCTTT.

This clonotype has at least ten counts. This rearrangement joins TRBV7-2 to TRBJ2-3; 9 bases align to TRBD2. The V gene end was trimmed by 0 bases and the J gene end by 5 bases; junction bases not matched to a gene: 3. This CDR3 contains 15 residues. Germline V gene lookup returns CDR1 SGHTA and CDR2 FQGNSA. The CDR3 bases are TGTGCCAGCAGCTTAGCGGGACTAGCAATAGATACGCAGTATTTT. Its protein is CASSLAGLAIDTQYF.